This T cell receptor (beta chain) was identified during a study of blood T cell repertoires in COVID-19. Study-wide background: Spain, Italy and the United States supplied samples that represented acute and convalescent COVID-19. T cells, B-cell-depleted T cells, or PBMCs provided the cDNA or gDNA that served as material.

Repertoires were generated with immunoSEQ multiplex PCR, while TCRdb's copy carries only in-frame clones and drops some. The repertoire holds 250,000 to 300,000 clones, over 70% seen once, with about 1.4% in the top ten. Sequenced input: peripheral blood. The TCR originated in a woman in her 40s who had recovered from COVID-19.

The CDR3 DNA reads as TGCGCCAGCAGCGATTACTATGAAGCTTTCTTT. It yields the protein CASSDYYEAFF. The V call is TRBV5-1, the J call TRBJ1-1; D gene ambiguous. CDR3 length: 11 residues. Per germline, CDR1 SGHRS and CDR2 YFSETQ. The V end was cut by 4 bases, the J end by 7 bases, with 8 bases between.